This passage covers 25 T cell receptor beta chains from one sample sequenced in a study of T cell responses to AZD1222 COVID-19 vaccine. The assay was immunoSEQ multiplex PCR, and TCRdb's table has in-frame clones only and misses some. The sample lists about 120,000 clones, around 85% seen once, with roughly 3.9% in the top ten. Sequences were derived from peripheral blood, sampled on day 0 of MenACWY control vaccination. The origin of the receptors is an adult in good health.

The V gene is TRBV10-3, the J gene TRBJ2-1; 11 bases map to TRBD1. This CDR3 comprises 15 residues. Trimming at V came to 3 bases and at J to 7 bases, leaving 5 bases not matched to a gene. Germline V gene data show CDR1 as ENHRY and CDR2 as SYGVKD. The CDR3 region has the DNA TGTGCCATCAGTGACCGGGACAGGGGGAGGAATGAGCAGTTCTTC. Its translation is CAISDRDRGRNEQFF.

The chain has TRBV7-8 and TRBJ1-2, with D perhaps TRBD1 (5 bases). The CDR3 runs to 15 residues. The V and J ends lost 1 base and 6 bases respectively, with 15 bases between them. CDR1 and CDR2 from the germline V gene are SGHVS and FQNEAQ. The CDR3 sequence is CASSLVTSQGHGYTF. CDR3 bases: TGTGCCAGCAGCTTAGTGACATCTCAGGGCCATGGCTACACCTTC. Variable domain in full (rest from reference TRBV7-8 and TRBJ1-2): GAGVSQSPRYKVAKRGQDVALRCDPISGHVSLFWYQQALGQGPEFLTYFQNEAQLDKSGLPSDRFFAERPEGSVSTLKIQRTQQEDSAVYLCASSLVTSQGHGYTFGSGTRLTVV.

This chain links TRBV28 with TRBJ2-1, with TRBD1 matching 7 bases. The CDR3 is 14 residues long. V shed 4 bases, J shed 10 bases, and the junction held 10 bases outside the gene matches. Germline loops: CDR1 MDHEN, CDR2 SYDVKM. The CDR3 sequence: CASSSQGPRAEQFF. CDR3 DNA sequence: TGTGCCAGCAGTTCACAGGGGCCGAGGGCAGAGCAGTTCTTC.

The chain has TRBV5-1 and TRBJ1-4; D not certain. V lost 0 bases and J lost 8, with 14 bases in between. Germline CDR1 is SGHRS and CDR2 is YFSETQ. This CDR3 region has 15 residues. In nucleotides, the CDR3 is TGCGCCAGCAGCTTGGACCCAACTCAAGGGGAAAAACTGTTTTTT. This sequence encodes CASSLDPTQGEKLFF.

CDR3 protein: CASNNWEGGLNEQFF. The CDR3 region has the DNA TGTGCCAGTAACAATTGGGAGGGGGGGCTCAATGAGCAGTTCTTC. The J gene is TRBJ2-1, the V gene TRBV19; D is possibly TRBD2 (7 bases). Trimming removed 7 bases from V and 6 bases from J, with 19 bases in between. Germline CDR1 and CDR2: LNHDA and SQIVND (reference sequence). The CDR3 totals 15 residues.

A few counts support this clone. Within the sample, other DNA sequences also encode this same CDR3. The chain is built from TRBV7-9 and TRBJ2-1, with 8 bases that match TRBD2. The CDR3 has 15 amino acids. The junction had 5 bases not matched to a gene; V was cut back by 3 bases and J by 4 bases. Looked up from germline, CDR1 is SEHNR and CDR2 is FQNEAQ (reference sequence). CDR3 in amino acids: CASSFVRGGYNEQFF. CDR3 DNA: TGTGCCAGCAGCTTCGTTCGGGGGGGTTACAATGAGCAGTTCTTC.

This chain joins TRBV5-1 and TRBJ2-7; unclear D gene. Deletions cut 0 bases from V and 2 bases from J, with 12 bases between. Germline V gives CDR1 SGHRS, CDR2 YFSETQ. This CDR3 spans 15 amino acids. The CDR3 DNA reads as TGCGCCAGCAGCTTGGGGGGTGTAAGGGCCTACGAGCAGTACTTC. Amino acid sequence: CASSLGGVRAYEQYF.

The chain employs TRBV7-2 and TRBJ1-5; D is perhaps TRBD1 (5 bases). This CDR3 region has 14 residues. Deletions cut 5 bases from V and 6 bases from J, with 14 bases between. Germline V gives CDR1 SGHTA, CDR2 FQGNSA. The CDR3 region is CASSGGGAGQPQHF. In DNA, the CDR3 is TGTGCCAGCAGCGGGGGGGGTGCGGGTCAGCCCCAGCATTTT.

This clone turned up a few times. V is TRBV27 and J is TRBJ1-6; TRBD1 matches 8 bases. Unmatched junction bases numbered 12, after V lost 2 bases and J lost 9 bases. Germline values: CDR1 MNHEY, CDR2 SMNVEV (reference sequence). CDR3 size: 17 residues. The CDR3 coding sequence is TGTGCCAGCAGTTTAACTGAACCGGACAGGGTAACTTCACCCCTCCACTTT. It translates to CASSLTEPDRVTSPLHF.

V gene TRBV30 combines with J gene TRBJ1-6; possibly TRBD1 for D (5 bases). This CDR3 region has 15 residues. The germline V gene has CDR1 GTSNPN and CDR2 SVGIG (reference sequence). The V end was cut by 3 bases, the J end by 6 bases, with 15 bases between. This CDR3 is CAWSGGGPGNSPLHF. CDR3 DNA sequence: TGTGCCTGGAGCGGTGGGGGTCCGGGTAATTCACCCCTCCACTTT.

The chain recombines TRBV19 with TRBJ1-2; TRBD1 matches 7 bases. Trimming at V came to 5 bases and at J to 5 bases, leaving 8 bases not matched to a gene. Per the germline V gene, CDR1 is LNHDA and CDR2 is SQIVND (reference sequence). This CDR3 comprises 14 residues. CDR3 in amino acids: CASSDGTETYGYTF. CDR3 nucleotides: TGTGCCAGTAGTGACGGGACAGAGACGTATGGCTACACCTTC.

CDR3 sequence (DNA): TGTGCCAGCAGCGTTGGCGGGATGGACATTCAGTACTTC. This sequence encodes CASSVGGMDIQYF. The V gene is TRBV9, the J gene TRBJ2-4; tentative D call: TRBD2 (6 bases). The V gene's germline CDR1 is SGDLS and CDR2 YYNGEE. V lost 2 bases, J lost 8 bases, and 11 bases lay in between. The CDR3 extends over 13 amino acids.

The chain couples TRBV9 to TRBJ2-3; TRBD2 matches 8 bases. The CDR3 extends over 16 amino acids. V gave up 3 bases and J gave up 0 bases; unmatched junction bases: 6. CDR1 and CDR2 from the germline V gene are SGDLS and YYNGEE. This chain's CDR3 is CASSARTSSSTDTQYF. CDR3 coding DNA: TGTGCCAGCAGCGCCCGGACTAGCTCTAGCACAGATACGCAGTATTTT.

This chain connects TRBV30 to TRBJ2-5; D is uncertain. The CDR3 loop spans 14 amino acids. Germline loops: CDR1 GTSNPN, CDR2 SVGIG (reference sequence). The CDR3: CAGAAAVLQETQYF. The DNA for the CDR3 is TGTGCAGGTGCGGCGGCGGTTCTCCAAGAGACCCAGTACTTC.

Only one count was recorded for this clone. The chain couples TRBV5-1 to TRBJ2-7, with TRBD1 matching over 7 bases. Trimming took 2 bases from V and 2 from J; bases not matched to a gene: 4. This CDR3 region has 14 residues. Germline-derived CDR1 and CDR2 are SGHRS and YFSETQ. CDR3 amino acids: CASSLGTATYEQYF. In DNA, the CDR3 is TGCGCCAGCAGCTTAGGGACAGCTACCTACGAGCAGTACTTC. Complete variable domain (other parts from reference TRBV5-1 and TRBJ2-7): KAGVTQTPRYLIKTRGQQVTLSCSPISGHRSVSWYQQTPGQGLQFLFEYFSETQRNKGNFPGRFSGRQFSNSRSEMNVSTLELGDSALYLCASSLGTATYEQYFGPGTRLTVT.

About this clone: The sample holds other DNA sequences that translate to the same CDR3. The CDR3 spells CASSPDSYEQYF. The CDR3 coding sequence is TGTGCCAGCTCACCCGACAGCTACGAGCAGTACTTC. The V gene is TRBV18, the J gene TRBJ2-7; D might be TRBD1 (5 bases). The CDR3 is 12 amino acids. The ends were cut back, 3 bases at V and 3 bases at J, with 6 bases in the middle. Germline values: CDR1 KGHSH, CDR2 LQKENI.

The chain employs TRBV21-1 and TRBJ2-1; the table's D call, TRBD2, has no DNA check behind it. TRBV21-1 is given as a pseudogene. CDR3 length: 17 amino acids. CDR3 in DNA: TGTGCCAGCAGCAGATTACTAGCTCAATCGTCCTACAATGAGCAGTTCTTC. Translation: CASSRLLAQSSYNEQFF.

The chain has TRBV19 and TRBJ1-5; D is uncertain. The CDR3 runs 13 residues. Trimming stripped 3 bases from V and 8 bases from J, with 11 bases between. Germline values: CDR1 LNHDA, CDR2 SQIVND (reference sequence). CDR3 nucleotide sequence: TGTGCCAGTAGTATTAGTGGCGAGGAGCCCCAGCATTTT. Its protein product is CASSISGEEPQHF.

This sequence joins TRBV11-2 and TRBJ2-1; D remains unclear. Germline V CDR1 and CDR2: SGHAT, FQNNGV. The CDR3 is made up of 13 amino acids. The V end lost 5 bases, the J end lost 7 bases, and 12 bases lay between the germline ends. Written as DNA, the CDR3 is TGTGCCAGCAGCCGAAACCTTAAAAATGAGCAGTTCTTC. Protein product: CASSRNLKNEQFF.

DNA of the CDR3: TGTGCCAGCAGCTTAGGGGTAGTCCCTCTCAATGAGCAGTTCTTC. Translating it yields CASSLGVVPLNEQFF. The rearrangement uses TRBV7-8 and TRBJ2-1, with D unresolved. V was trimmed by 1 base and J by 6 bases, leaving 13 bases between them. The length of the CDR3 is 15 residues. Germline V CDR1 and CDR2: SGHVS, FQNEAQ.

The chain carries TRBV5-4 and TRBJ1-2; TRBD1 aligns across 8 bases. This CDR3 region has 15 residues. V lost 0 bases, J lost 9 bases, and 10 bases stayed unmatched. Germline V lookup: CDR1 SGHNT, CDR2 YYREEE (reference sequence). CDR3 residues: CASSLGTGPGGRYTF. The DNA for the CDR3 is TGTGCCAGCAGCTTGGGGACAGGGCCCGGTGGACGCTACACCTTC.

V gene TRBV5-5 combines with J gene TRBJ1-3, with D tentatively TRBD1 (6 bases). V shed 0 bases and J shed 3 bases, with 16 bases lying between them. Germline V gene data show CDR1 as SGHKS and CDR2 as YYEKEE (reference sequence). The CDR3 covers 17 residues. CDR3 loop: CASSLAGPGTYGNTIYF. In DNA form, the CDR3 reads TGTGCCAGCAGCTTGGCAGGGCCGGGGACATATGGAAACACCATATATTTT. The full variable domain, its missing parts supplied by reference TRBV5-5 and TRBJ1-3, is DAGVTQSPTHLIKTRGQQVTLRCSPISGHKSVSWYQQVLGQGPQFIFQYYEKEERGRGNFPDRFSARQFPNYSSELNVNALLLGDSALYLCASSLAGPGTYGNTIYFGEGSWLTVV.

The chain links TRBV28 to TRBJ1-1, with D tentatively TRBD1 (5 bases). The CDR3 loop spans 11 amino acids. Trimming took off 0 bases at V and 11 bases at J, with 7 bases between the two ends. Germline CDR1 reads MDHEN; CDR2 reads SYDVKM. DNA for the CDR3: TGTGCCAGCAGTTTATGGGGGCGCGCTTTCTTT. Residues: CASSLWGRAFF.

The genes are TRBV5-6 and TRBJ2-5; D gene ambiguous. Per the germline V gene, CDR1 is SGHDT and CDR2 is YYEEEE. CDR3 length: 14 amino acids. The V end lost 3 bases, the J end lost 5 bases, and 14 bases lay between the germline ends. The CDR3 loop is CASSSGTAWETQYF. In nucleotides, the CDR3 is TGTGCCAGCAGCTCAGGCACAGCTTGGGAGACCCAGTACTTC.

The CDR3 DNA reads as TGTGCCAGCAGTCTATCAGGGGGTGGTTATGGCTACACCTTC. Translation gives CASSLSGGGYGYTF. This chain uses TRBV2 with TRBJ1-2, with TRBD1 matching over 7 bases. Germline V gives CDR1 SNHLY, CDR2 FYNNEI. Germline trimming cut 5 bases from V and 5 bases from J; bases unmatched to any gene: 8. CDR3 length: 14 residues.